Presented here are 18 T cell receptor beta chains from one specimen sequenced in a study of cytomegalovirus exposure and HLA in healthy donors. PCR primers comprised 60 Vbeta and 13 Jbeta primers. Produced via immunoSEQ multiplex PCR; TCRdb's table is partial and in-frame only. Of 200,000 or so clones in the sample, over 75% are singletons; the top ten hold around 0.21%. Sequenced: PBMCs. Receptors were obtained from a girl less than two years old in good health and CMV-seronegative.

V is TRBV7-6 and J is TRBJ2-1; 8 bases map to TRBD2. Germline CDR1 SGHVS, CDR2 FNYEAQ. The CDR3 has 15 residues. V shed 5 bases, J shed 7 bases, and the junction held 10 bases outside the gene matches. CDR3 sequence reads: CASSPGGRSKNEQFF. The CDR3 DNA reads TGTGCCAGCAGCCCGGGGGGGCGGTCTAAGAATGAGCAGTTCTTC.

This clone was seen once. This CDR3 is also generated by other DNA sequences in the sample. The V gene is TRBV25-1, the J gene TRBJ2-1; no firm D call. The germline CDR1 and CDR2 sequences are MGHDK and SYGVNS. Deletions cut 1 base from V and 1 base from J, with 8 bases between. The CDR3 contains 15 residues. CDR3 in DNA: TGTGCCAGCAGTGAATCTCTAGGTTCCTACAATGAGCAGTTCTTC. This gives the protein CASSESLGSYNEQFF.

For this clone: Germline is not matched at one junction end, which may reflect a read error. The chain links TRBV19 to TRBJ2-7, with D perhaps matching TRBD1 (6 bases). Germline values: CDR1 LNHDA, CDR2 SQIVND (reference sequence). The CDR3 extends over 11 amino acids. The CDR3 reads CLDRFLYEQYF. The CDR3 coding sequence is TGCTTAGACAGGTTTTTATACGAGCAGTACTTC.

This CDR3 reads CAWRWREGGYNEQFF. CDR3 DNA sequence: TGTGCCTGGAGATGGCGGGAGGGTGGGTACAATGAGCAGTTCTTC. The chain carries TRBV30 and TRBJ2-1, with TRBD2 identical over 9 bases. Germline V gives CDR1 GTSNPN, CDR2 SVGIG (reference sequence). The CDR3 totals 15 residues. V trimming: 3 bases; J trimming: 4 bases; junction bases outside the gene matches: 7.

The CDR3 DNA follows: TGTGCCAGCAGCTTAGCAGGGGGCGCATTTAACGAGCAGTACTTC. Translation: CASSLAGGAFNEQYF. The rearrangement uses TRBV7-6 and TRBJ2-7, with 7 bases lining up with TRBD1. CDR1 and CDR2 (germline): SGHVS, FNYEAQ. This CDR3 region has 15 residues. The J segment lost 5 bases and the V segment lost 0 bases, leaving 7 bases of the junction unmatched.

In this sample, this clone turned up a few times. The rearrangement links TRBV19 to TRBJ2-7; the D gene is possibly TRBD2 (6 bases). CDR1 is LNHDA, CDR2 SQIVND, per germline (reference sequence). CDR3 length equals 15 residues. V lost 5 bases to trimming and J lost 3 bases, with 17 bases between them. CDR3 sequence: CASSPPWRGDYEQYF. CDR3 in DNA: TGTGCCAGTAGTCCGCCCTGGCGGGGTGACTACGAGCAGTACTTC.

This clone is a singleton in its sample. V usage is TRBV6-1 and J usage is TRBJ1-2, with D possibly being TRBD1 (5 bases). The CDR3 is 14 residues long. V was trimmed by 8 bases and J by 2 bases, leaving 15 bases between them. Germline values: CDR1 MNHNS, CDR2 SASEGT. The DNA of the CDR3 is TGTGCCAGCGTCGCTGGCAGGGTCAACTATGGCTACACCTTC. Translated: CASVAGRVNYGYTF.

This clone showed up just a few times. The DNA of the CDR3 is TGTGCCAGCAGCCTAAAGGCCAGGGGGCGCCTCGGGGAGCTGTTTTTT. Its protein product is CASSLKARGRLGELFF. The chain recombines TRBV5-6 with TRBJ2-2, with 8 bases fitting TRBD1. This CDR3 comprises 16 residues. The germline gives CDR1 SGHDT, CDR2 YYEEEE. The V gene end was trimmed by 4 bases and the J gene end by 7 bases; junction bases not matched to a gene: 12.

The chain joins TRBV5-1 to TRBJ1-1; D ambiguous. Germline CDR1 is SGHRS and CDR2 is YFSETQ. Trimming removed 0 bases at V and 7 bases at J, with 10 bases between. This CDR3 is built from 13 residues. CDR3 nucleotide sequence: TGCGCCAGCAGCTTGGACGGAGGAGGTGAAGCTTTCTTT. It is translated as CASSLDGGGEAFF.

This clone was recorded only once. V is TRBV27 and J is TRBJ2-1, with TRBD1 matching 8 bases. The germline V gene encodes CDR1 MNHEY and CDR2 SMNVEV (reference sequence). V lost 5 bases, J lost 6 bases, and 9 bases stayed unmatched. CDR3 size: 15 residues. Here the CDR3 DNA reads TGTGCCAGCAGTCAATTGGGACAGGTATTCAATGAGCAGTTCTTC. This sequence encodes CASSQLGQVFNEQFF.

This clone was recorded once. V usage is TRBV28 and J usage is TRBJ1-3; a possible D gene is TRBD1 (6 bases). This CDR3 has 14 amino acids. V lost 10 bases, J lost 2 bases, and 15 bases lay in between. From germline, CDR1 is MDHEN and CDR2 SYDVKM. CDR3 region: CAIMDSRPGNTIYF. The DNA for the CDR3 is TGTGCCATCATGGACAGCCGTCCTGGAAACACCATATATTTT.

In DNA, the CDR3 is TGTGCCAGCAGTCCGGGAGGGCCGCCCTACGAGCAGTACTTC. Amino acid sequence: CASSPGGPPYEQYF. This chain uses TRBV6-5 with TRBJ2-7; 8 nucleotides line up with TRBD2. CDR1 MNHEY and CDR2 SVGAGI come from the germline V gene. This CDR3 is 14 amino acids long. Trimming took 5 bases from V and 2 from J; bases not matched to a gene: 5.

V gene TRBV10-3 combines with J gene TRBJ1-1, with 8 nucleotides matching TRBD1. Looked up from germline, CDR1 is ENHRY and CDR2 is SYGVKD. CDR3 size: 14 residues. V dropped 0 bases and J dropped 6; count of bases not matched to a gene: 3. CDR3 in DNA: TGTGCCATCAGTGAGTCAAGGACAGGGCCTGAAGCTTTCTTT. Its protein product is CAISESRTGPEAFF.

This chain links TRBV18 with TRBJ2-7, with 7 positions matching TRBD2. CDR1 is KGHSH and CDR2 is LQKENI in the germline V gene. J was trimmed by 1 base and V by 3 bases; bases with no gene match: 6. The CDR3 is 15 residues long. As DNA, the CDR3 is TGTGCCAGCTCACCGCGGGGCGGGGGATCCTACGAGCAGTACTTC. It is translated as CASSPRGGGSYEQYF.

In DNA, the CDR3 is TGTGCCAGCAGCGTAGAGGGGCGGGGGCAAGGCTACACCTTC. Translating it yields CASSVEGRGQGYTF. This chain connects TRBV9 to TRBJ1-2; tentatively, D is TRBD1 (6 bases). Per the germline V gene, CDR1 is SGDLS and CDR2 is YYNGEE. The CDR3 covers 14 residues. Deletions cut 0 bases from V and 8 bases from J, with 14 bases between.

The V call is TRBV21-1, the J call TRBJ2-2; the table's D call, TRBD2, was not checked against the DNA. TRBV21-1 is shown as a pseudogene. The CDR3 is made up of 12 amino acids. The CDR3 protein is CAPLAGAGELFF. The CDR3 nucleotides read TGTGCCCCCTTGGCGGGAGCCGGGGAGCTGTTTTTT.

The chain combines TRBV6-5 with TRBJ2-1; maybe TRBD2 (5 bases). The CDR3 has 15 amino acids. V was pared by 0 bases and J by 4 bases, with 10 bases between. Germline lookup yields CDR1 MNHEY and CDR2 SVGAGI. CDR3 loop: CASSYSTDSYNEQFF. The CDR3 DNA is TGTGCCAGCAGTTACTCCACGGACTCTTACAATGAGCAGTTCTTC.

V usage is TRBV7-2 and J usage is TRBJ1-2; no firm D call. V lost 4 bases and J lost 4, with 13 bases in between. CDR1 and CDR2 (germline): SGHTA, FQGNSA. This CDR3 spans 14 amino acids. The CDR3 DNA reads TGTGCCAGCAGCTCCCCCAACATTTTCTATGGCTACACCTTC. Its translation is CASSSPNIFYGYTF.